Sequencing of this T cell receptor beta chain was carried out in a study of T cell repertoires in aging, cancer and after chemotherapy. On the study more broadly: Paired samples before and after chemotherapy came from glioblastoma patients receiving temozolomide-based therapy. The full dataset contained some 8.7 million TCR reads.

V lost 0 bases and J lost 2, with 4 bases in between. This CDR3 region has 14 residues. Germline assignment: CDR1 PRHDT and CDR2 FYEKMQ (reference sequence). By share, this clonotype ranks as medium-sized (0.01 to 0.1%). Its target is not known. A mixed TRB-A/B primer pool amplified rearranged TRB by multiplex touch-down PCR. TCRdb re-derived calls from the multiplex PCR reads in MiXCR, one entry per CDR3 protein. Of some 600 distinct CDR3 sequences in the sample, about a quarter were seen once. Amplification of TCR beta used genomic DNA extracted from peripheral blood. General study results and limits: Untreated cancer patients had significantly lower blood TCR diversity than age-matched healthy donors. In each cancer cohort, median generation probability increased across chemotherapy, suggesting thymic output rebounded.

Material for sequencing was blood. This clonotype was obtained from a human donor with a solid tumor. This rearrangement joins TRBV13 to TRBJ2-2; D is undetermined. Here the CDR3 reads CASSLGRNTGELFF. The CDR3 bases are TGTGCCAGCAGCTTAGGACGCAACACCGGGGAGCTGTTTTTT.